The 7 T cell receptor beta chains reported below all come from one sample, sequenced in a study of blood T cells in healthy people across ages. A J-beta primer mix and a sample-barcoded 5' primer were used in a second PCR of about 6 to 12 cycles. TCRdb reprocessed the 5' RACE reads with MiXCR, giving one entry per CDR3 protein. The sample yields over 450,000 distinct CDR3 sequences, around 24% seen once. These data were also reused for a study on T cells of mothers and their children.

Sequencing used blood. The receptors were gathered from a boy between 10 and 17 years old in good health.

This clonotype was seen a few times. As DNA, the CDR3 is TGTGCCAGCGGCTCAGAAGTTAATCAGCCCCAGCATTTT. Translation: CASGSEVNQPQHF. The rearrangement links TRBV7-2 to TRBJ1-5; D gene unclear. Per germline, CDR1 SGHTA and CDR2 FQGNSA. The CDR3 consists of 13 residues. V was shortened by 8 bases and J by 4 bases, with 12 bases between the two germline ends.

The V gene is TRBV12-3 or TRBV12-4, the J gene TRBJ1-1, with 8 nucleotides matching TRBD1. The trim removed 6 bases at V and 8 bases at J, leaving 11 bases unmatched. There are 14 residues in the CDR3. The CDR3: CASRTTGDAWEAFF. CDR3 in DNA: TGTGCCAGCAGGACGACAGGGGACGCATGGGAAGCTTTCTTT.

The V gene is TRBV11-2, the J gene TRBJ2-2; 8 nucleotides agree with TRBD2. V shed 6 bases, J shed 5 bases, and the junction held 14 bases outside the gene matches. The CDR3 covers 17 residues. Germline CDR1 is SGHAT and CDR2 is FQNNGV. In nucleotides, the CDR3 is TGTGCCAGCAGTTCCCTCCGGGGGGGGCGCGGGACCGGGGAGCTGTTTTTT. Translating gives CASSSLRGGRGTGELFF.

This clonotype occurred a few times. The chain has TRBV20-1 and TRBJ2-6; perhaps TRBD1 as D (5 bases). The CDR3 has 14 residues. The V and J ends lost 3 bases and 4 bases respectively, with 10 bases between them. Germline V gene lookup returns CDR1 DFQATT and CDR2 SNEGSKA (reference sequence). CDR3 sequence (DNA): TGCAGTGCTAGCGCTGGGGCAGGGGCCAACGTCCTGACTTTC. Protein product: CSASAGAGANVLTF.

This clonotype was observed a handful of times. The chain employs TRBV9 and TRBJ1-1; D gene unclear. This CDR3 is built from 13 residues. The V and J ends lost 1 base and 1 base respectively, with 5 bases between them. CDR1 and CDR2 (germline): SGDLS, YYNGEE. The CDR3 nucleotides read TGTGCCAGCAGCGTAATGGGGAACACTGAAGCTTTCTTT. Translating it yields CASSVMGNTEAFF.

The gene calls are TRBV20-1 and TRBJ1-2; 10 bases match TRBD1. J gave up 7 bases and V 2 bases, and 16 bases lay outside the gene matches. The germline gives CDR1 DFQATT, CDR2 SNEGSKA (reference sequence). The CDR3 length is 17 residues. The CDR3 nucleotides read TGCAGTGCTAGAAACCGACCCGGGACAGGGGAGAGGAGTGGCTACACCTTC. Its translation is CSARNRPGTGERSGYTF.

The chain is built from TRBV4-3 and TRBJ2-5, with 9 bases matching TRBD1. The J call may be in error: the DNA end matches TRBJ2-1 better. Germline lookup yields CDR1 LGHNA and CDR2 YSLEER. The CDR3 runs to 16 residues. Here the CDR3 reads CASSQTLRDRDNEQFF. The CDR3 nucleotides are TGCGCCAGCAGCCAAACGCTCCGGGACAGGGATAATGAGCAGTTCTTC.